Sequencing of this T cell receptor (beta chain) was carried out in a study of cytomegalovirus exposure and HLA in healthy donors. As for the donors, each was a healthy bone marrow donor. CDR3 length equals 14 residues. Looked up from germline, CDR1 is GTSNPN and CDR2 is SVGIG (reference sequence). On this clone itself: Its matching antigen is unknown. At one end, the junction sequence differs from germline, possibly due to a read error.

The study ran its PCR with 60 Vbeta and 13 Jbeta primers. Authors' processing steps: Later work found 65 million to 90 million unique TCR beta chains, with 10 million to 14 million shared. TCRdb keeps only in-frame clones here, not all; method: immunoSEQ multiplex PCR. For V, J and clone size, that table is used; D and trimming come from the DNA. The sample lists 130,000 or so clones; approximately 80% were seen once. Overall study results and limits: In an earlier analysis, about 87% or about 30%: the productive usage of most TCR beta V segments.

This chain links TRBV30 with TRBJ2-6; possibly TRBD1 for D (5 bases). This receptor was taken from a man between 40 and 49 years old in good health and CMV-seronegative. The sample taken for sequencing was PBMCs. The CDR3 reads CAWRSVSGANGLTF. The CDR3 DNA follows: TGTGCCTGGAGGAGCGTGTCTGGGGCCAACGGCCTGACTTTC.